Listed below are T cell receptor beta chains from one sample, sequenced in a study of STAT5B mutations in CD4+ large granular lymphocyte leukemia. TCRdb keeps only in-frame clones here, not all; method: immunoSEQ multiplex PCR. Of some 34,000 clones in the sample, around 76% were seen once. The sequencing input was CD4+ T cells from blood buffy coats. The receptors were sampled from a human donor in good health. Both conserved end residues are part of each CDR3. Fields, in order: clone size, V gene, D gene, J gene, CDR3 DNA, CDR3 protein. A D gene is named only where the DNA matches it firmly. Where a row states a size, it is once, few, many or the class of an expanded clone; other rows omit it.

NA,TRBV27,TRBD1,TRBJ2-7,TGTGCCAGCAGTTTGGGGACAGGGGTAGCCTACGAGCAGTACTTC,CASSLGTGVAYEQYF
NA,TRBV7-6,TRBD2,TRBJ2-1,TGTGCCAGCAGCTTAGGGGGACTAGCGGGAGGAGGGGACTTATACAATGAGCAGTTCTTC,CASSLGGLAGGGDLYNEQFF
NA,TRBV29-1,TRBD2,TRBJ2-7,TGCAGCGTTGATGGGGGACTAGCGGGAAATCCCTACGAGCAGTACTTC,CSVDGGLAGNPYEQYF
NA,TRBV6-6,NA,TRBJ1-5,TGTGCCAGCAGTTACTCTTCAGGAGACCAGCCCCAGCATTTT,CASSYSSGDQPQHF
few,TRBV7-9,TRBD1,TRBJ2-2,TGTGCCAGCAACGACAGGGACACCGGGGAGCTGTTTTTT,CASNDRDTGELFF
few,TRBV4-2,NA,TRBJ1-1,TGTGCCAGCAGCCGCAGGGCACAGTCTTTGAACACTGAAGCTTTCTTT,CASSRRAQSLNTEAFF
few,TRBV2,NA,TRBJ1-2,TGTGCCAGCAGTGAACGTGGCAGGGCCTCAATGGGGGATGGCTACACCTTC,CASSERGRASMGDGYTF
NA,TRBV29-1,TRBD2,TRBJ2-7,TGCAGCGTTGGAACTAGCGGGCACAACGAGCAGTACTTC,CSVGTSGHNEQYF
NA,TRBV5-1,TRBD1,TRBJ2-5,TGCGCCAGCAGCCCCTGGACGCGGACAGGGGGCGGGGAGACCCAGTACTTC,CASSPWTRTGGGETQYF
NA,TRBV7-9,TRBD2,TRBJ2-5,TGTGCCAGCAGCGCGGAAGCGGGACTGGGGGAGACCCAGTACTTC,CASSAEAGLGETQYF
NA,TRBV5-4,NA,TRBJ1-1,TGTGCCAGCAGACCGGACCGGACTAGGAACACTGAAGCTTTCTTT,CASRPDRTRNTEAFF
NA,TRBV11-2,TRBD1,TRBJ2-1,TGTGCCAGCAGGTTCGGGACAGGGGTTAGCAATGAGCAGTTCTTC,CASRFGTGVSNEQFF
few,TRBV6-1,TRBD1,TRBJ1-1,TGTGCCAGCAGACGAACAGGGGGGACTGAAGCTTTCTTT,CASRRTGGTEAFF
once,TRBV5-1,NA,TRBJ1-1,TGCGCCAGCAGCTTGGATGGGGGCAGAGTAAAATTGAACACTGAAGCTTTCTTT,CASSLDGGRVKLNTEAFF
NA,TRBV19,TRBD1,TRBJ1-1,TGTGCCAGTAGTAACGACAGGGGGCTGGTGAACACTGAAGCTTTCTTT,CASSNDRGLVNTEAFF
NA,TRBV6-1,TRBD2,TRBJ2-1,TGTGCCAGCAGTGTCGGAGGGGGTAGCGGGGGCCTCCCCGAGCAGTTCTTC,CASSVGGGSGGLPEQFF
NA,TRBV6-1,TRBD2,TRBJ2-7,TGTGCCAGCAGTCAAGCCGCGGGGGGCTACTACGAGCAGTACTTC,CASSQAAGGYYEQYF
NA,TRBV5-8,TRBD1,TRBJ1-2,TGTGCCAGCAGCGTACAAGGGGGCTACGGCTACACCTTC,CASSVQGGYGYTF
NA,TRBV10-3,TRBD2,TRBJ2-1,TGTGCCATCAGGGGTAGCGGGAGCAAAGACAATGAGCAGTTCTTC,CAIRGSGSKDNEQFF
NA,TRBV5-4,NA,TRBJ2-1,TGTGCCAGCAGCTCACCCCCTAGGGATGAGCAGTTCTTC,CASSSPPRDEQFF
few,TRBV2,TRBD1,TRBJ2-2,TGTGCCAGCAGTGGGGACAGGGGGCGCACCGGGGAGCTGTTTTTT,CASSGDRGRTGELFF
few,TRBV6-5,TRBD2,TRBJ2-7,TGTGCCAGCAGTCCGGGACTAGCGGGAGTAAGGGAGCAGTACTTC,CASSPGLAGVREQYF
NA,TRBV14,NA,TRBJ2-7,TGTGCCAGCAGCCAAGCCGGGACACCCTACGAGCAGTACTTC,CASSQAGTPYEQYF
NA,TRBV30,TRBD2,TRBJ2-7,TGTGCCTGGAGCTGGGGGGGTGGGCTCGAGCAGTACTTC,CAWSWGGGLEQYF
once,TRBV14,NA,TRBJ1-1,TGTGCCAGCAGCCACCGTTCAGGAGGGGGTAGGGCTGAAGCTTTCTTT,CASSHRSGGGRAEAFF
NA,TRBV6-4,TRBD1,TRBJ2-3,TGTGCCAGCAGTGGTGGACAGGGGGTCGCAGATACGCAGTATTTT,CASSGGQGVADTQYF
NA,TRBV7-8,NA,TRBJ1-5,TGTGCCAGCAGCCTCCGGGTTCCTGGGGCCAATCAGCCCCAGCATTTT,CASSLRVPGANQPQHF
NA,TRBV5-5,NA,TRBJ1-6,TGTGCCAGCAGCTTGAACTTAAGTGGGTCACCCCTCCACTTT,CASSLNLSGSPLHF
NA,TRBV4-1,TRBD1,TRBJ2-7,TGCGCCAGCAGCCCTGGGGACAGGGCCCTGGAGCAGTACTTC,CASSPGDRALEQYF
NA,TRBV7-6,NA,TRBJ2-7,TGTGCCAGCAGCTCAACGACAGGAAAAGGCTACGAGCAGTACTTC,CASSSTTGKGYEQYF
NA,TRBV6-5,NA,TRBJ2-5,TGTGCCAGCAGTTACTCGACTGGAACGCAAGAGACCCAGTACTTC,CASSYSTGTQETQYF
NA,TRBV7-6,TRBD1,TRBJ1-4,TGTGCCAGCAGCGCCGCCGGGACAGGGGGTGAAAAACTGTTTTTT,CASSAAGTGGEKLFF
NA,TRBV6-5,NA,TRBJ1-1,TGTGCCAGCACCCCGGACAGATTGAACACTGAAGCTTTCTTT,CASTPDRLNTEAFF
few,TRBV29-1,NA,TRBJ1-1,TGCAGCGTGGGGGAAAAGGTGAACACTGAAGCTTTCTTT,CSVGEKVNTEAFF
NA,TRBV11-1,TRBD1,TRBJ1-6,TGTGCCAGCAGCAGACAGGGATCGGACTCACCCCTCCACTTT,CASSRQGSDSPLHF
NA,TRBV9,TRBD2,TRBJ2-1,TGTGCCAGCAGCGTACCCAGCGGGAGTTACAATGAGCAGTTCTTC,CASSVPSGSYNEQFF
NA,TRBV30,TRBD1,TRBJ2-5,TGTGCCTGGAGGGGGGACAGAGAGACCCAGTACTTC,CAWRGDRETQYF
NA,TRBV6-5,NA,TRBJ2-7,TGTGCCAGCAGACCTCCCGTTATCGAGCAGTACTTC,CASRPPVIEQYF
NA,TRBV7-7,NA,TRBJ2-5,TGTGCCAGCAGCTTTGGGCCAGAAGAGACCCAGTACTTC,CASSFGPEETQYF
NA,TRBV20-1,NA,TRBJ1-1,TGCAGTGGCAACGCGGTAGCTGAAGCTTTCTTT,CSGNAVAEAFF
NA,TRBV15,TRBD1,TRBJ2-5,TGTGCCACCGGCACAGGGGGCGAAGAGACCCAGTACTTC,CATGTGGEETQYF
NA,TRBV6-4,TRBD2,TRBJ2-1,TGTGCCAGCAGTTTTCTAGCGGGGGCCTCCTACAATGAGCAGTTCTTC,CASSFLAGASYNEQFF
NA,TRBV21-1,NA,TRBJ1-6,TGTGCCAGCAGCAAACCAAGTAGGCGGCGGTATAATTCACCCCTCCACTTT,CASSKPSRRRYNSPLHF
NA,TRBV7-9,TRBD2,TRBJ2-2,TGTGCCGCGCCAGGTAGCGGGACGAACACCGGGGAGCTGTTTTTT,CAAPGSGTNTGELFF
NA,TRBV6-6,NA,TRBJ2-2,TGTGCCAGCAGTTATGTCACCGGGGAGCTGTTTTTT,CASSYVTGELFF
NA,TRBV14,NA,TRBJ2-1,TGTGCCAGCAGCAGGGGGGCCTACAATGAGCAGTTCTTC,CASSRGAYNEQFF
NA,TRBV5-1,TRBD1,TRBJ2-7,TGCGCCAGCAGCCCGACCGGGACAGGGACCCGCGAGCAGTACTTC,CASSPTGTGTREQYF
NA,TRBV5-6,NA,TRBJ1-3,TGTGCCAGCAGGCACGGACAGTTCTCTGGAAACACCATATATTTT,CASRHGQFSGNTIYF